The clone carrying this T cell receptor beta chain was counted between two and nine times. Then a second PCR, running roughly 7 to 11 cycles, was carried out with a sample-barcoded 5' primer and a J-beta primer mix. TCRdb re-called the 5' RACE reads with MiXCR, one entry per CDR3 protein. The data contain about 640,000 distinct CDR3 sequences, about 30% of them singletons. This sample is drawn from a study of blood T cells in healthy people across ages. The germline V gene encodes CDR1 LGHNA and CDR2 YSLEER. There are 16 residues in the CDR3. The junction had 16 bases not matched to a gene; V was cut back by 4 bases and J by 7 bases.

Sequenced: blood. The chain carries TRBV4-3 and TRBJ2-7; 7 positions match TRBD1. The clonotype comes from a woman at least 80 years old in good health. Here the CDR3 reads CASSPRGAGGHNEQYF. The CDR3 DNA reads as TGCGCCAGCAGCCCCCGAGGAGCAGGGGGACACAATGAGCAGTACTTC.